The 13 T cell receptor beta chains below were found in one sample sequenced in a study of cytomegalovirus exposure and HLA in healthy donors. It was with 60 Vbeta and 13 Jbeta primers that the PCR ran. Profiled with immunoSEQ multiplex PCR; TCRdb holds only in-frame clones, not every one. The sample has about 160,000 clones; roughly four fifths are singletons. The sample was PBMCs. Receptors originate from a female donor in good health and CMV-seronegative.

The chain couples TRBV4-1 to TRBJ1-4; the D gene is possibly TRBD1 (5 bases). V lost 3 bases, J lost 8 bases, and 7 bases lay in between. The germline V gene has CDR1 MGHRA and CDR2 YSYEKL. The CDR3 is made up of 12 amino acids. CDR3 sequence (DNA): TGCGCCAGCAGCCACTCAGGGGAAAAACTGTTTTTT. It encodes CASSHSGEKLFF.

This clone has just a few counts. The V gene is TRBV19, the J gene TRBJ1-1; 8 bases match TRBD1. Trimming took 7 bases from V and 1 from J; bases not matched to a gene: 8. The CDR3 sequence is 15 residues long. Germline lookup yields CDR1 LNHDA and CDR2 SQIVND (reference sequence). CDR3 region: CASNSRGTGNTEAFF. CDR3 bases: TGTGCCAGTAACTCCCGCGGGACAGGGAACACTGAAGCTTTCTTT.

This rearrangement joins TRBV19 to TRBJ1-2; 9 bases are a match to TRBD1. The CDR3 is 15 residues long. Germline CDR1 reads LNHDA; CDR2 reads SQIVND (reference sequence). Trimming took 7 bases from V and 4 from J; bases not matched to a gene: 10. The CDR3 DNA reads as TGTGCCAGTACCCTATCGATGGGACAGGGCTATGGCTACACCTTC. Encoded protein: CASTLSMGQGYGYTF.

This clone showed up just once. CDR3 nucleotide sequence: TGTGCCAGCAGTCCCCCACTAGCGGGTTACACAGATACGCAGTATTTT. It yields the protein CASSPPLAGYTDTQYF. The chain is built from TRBV27 and TRBJ2-3, with 9 bases lining up with TRBD2. After removal of 5 bases from V and 2 bases from J, the junction contained 8 bases not matched to a gene. This CDR3 contains 16 residues. CDR1 is MNHEY, CDR2 SMNVEV, per germline (reference sequence).

The chain uses TRBV4-1 and TRBJ1-2, with 7 bases fitting TRBD1. This CDR3 comprises 15 residues. V gave up 0 bases and J gave up 7 bases; unmatched junction bases: 8. Germline lookup yields CDR1 MGHRA and CDR2 YSYEKL. CDR3 sequence (DNA): TGCGCCAGCAGCCAAGATCCGGGACAGCTTTCTGGCTACACCTTC. As protein: CASSQDPGQLSGYTF.

The J gene is TRBJ2-2, the V gene TRBV7-2; weak D call: TRBD2 (6 bases). V was clipped by 1 base and J by 5 bases, with 11 bases between them. CDR1 SGHTA and CDR2 FQGNSA come from the germline V gene. The CDR3 totals 15 residues. CDR3 protein: CASSLVGTRTGELFF. The CDR3 DNA reads TGTGCCAGCAGCTTAGTTGGGACTCGGACCGGGGAGCTGTTTTTT.

The J gene is TRBJ1-5, the V gene TRBV4-1; tentative D call: TRBD1 (5 bases). Trimming left V 3 bases short and J 3 bases short, with 12 bases between. The germline V gene has CDR1 MGHRA and CDR2 YSYEKL. This CDR3 region has 15 residues. CDR3 loop: CASSHDRGNNQPQHF. DNA for the CDR3: TGCGCCAGCAGCCACGATCGGGGGAACAATCAGCCCCAGCATTTT.

The V and J genes are TRBV11-3 and TRBJ1-1; possibly TRBD1 for D (5 bases). Germline V gene data show CDR1 as SGHNT and CDR2 as YENEEA. The V gene lost 3 bases and the J gene lost 1 base, with 6 bases spanning the gap. This CDR3 contains 13 residues. CDR3 DNA sequence: TGTGCCAGCAGCTTTGGACAGAACACTGAAGCTTTCTTT. Amino acids: CASSFGQNTEAFF.

The chain carries TRBV4-1 and TRBJ1-2; TRBD1 matches 8 bases. V trimming: 4 bases; J trimming: 7 bases; junction bases outside the gene matches: 17. Germline-derived CDR1 and CDR2 are MGHRA and YSYEKL. The CDR3 is made up of 17 amino acids. This CDR3 reads CASSPPKEDRALGGYTF. The CDR3 coding sequence is TGCGCCAGCAGCCCACCTAAAGAGGACAGGGCCTTGGGTGGCTACACCTTC.

The J gene is TRBJ2-7, the V gene TRBV11-3; D possibly corresponds to TRBD1 (5 bases). Germline CDR1 and CDR2: SGHNT and YENEEA. V was clipped by 0 bases and J by 5 bases, with 14 bases between them. The CDR3 runs to 15 residues. CDR3 nucleotide sequence: TGTGCCAGCAGCTTAGATGGGGCAGGGAAAGACGAGCAGTACTTC. It encodes CASSLDGAGKDEQYF.

This chain joins TRBV11-2 and TRBJ1-1, with D uncertain. This CDR3 region has 13 residues. Germline values: CDR1 SGHAT, CDR2 FQNNGV. With 1 base removed from V and 1 base from J, the gap between germline ends came to 4 bases. CDR3 in DNA: TGTGCCAGCAGCTTAGCAGGGAACACTGAAGCTTTCTTT. Residues: CASSLAGNTEAFF.

The V call is TRBV6-1, the J call TRBJ2-4; 8 bases match TRBD1. Germline CDR1 reads MNHNS; CDR2 reads SASEGT. The CDR3 has 14 amino acids. J was trimmed by 8 bases and V by 4 bases; bases with no gene match: 7. This chain's CDR3 is CASSGAGGEYIQYF. The CDR3 DNA sequence: TGTGCCAGCAGTGGGGCAGGGGGCGAATACATTCAGTACTTC.

The V gene is TRBV5-1, the J gene TRBJ1-2, with D tentatively TRBD1 (5 bases). CDR3 length: 13 amino acids. In germline, CDR1 is SGHRS, CDR2 YFSETQ. V was trimmed by 4 bases and J by 7 bases, leaving 14 bases between them. CDR3 in amino acids: CASSIGGEFGYTF. The CDR3, as DNA: TGCGCCAGCAGCATCGGGGGGGAATTTGGCTACACCTTC. The variable domain in full, with the rest retrieved from reference TRBV5-1 and TRBJ1-2, is KAGVTQTPRYLIKTRGQQVTLSCSPISGHRSVSWYQQTPGQGLQFLFEYFSETQRNKGNFPGRFSGRQFSNSRSEMNVSTLELGDSALYLCASSIGGEFGYTFGSGTRLTVV.